This T cell receptor beta chain was sequenced for a study of regulatory T cells in long-lasting Graves disease (dated by TCRdb to 2020 to 2023). Notes on the research overall: Antithyroid drugs had been taken for less than 3 months by newly diagnosed Graves' disease patients. This study used TCR sequencing and RNA sequencing of peripheral blood to compare persistent Graves' disease patients against newly diagnosed Graves' disease patients. TCR sequencing covered 13 persistent and 20 or so newly diagnosed Graves' disease patients, some 33 samples in total. The study was conducted in China and was registered as a clinical trial. Overall study results and their limits: Lower TCR Shannon entropy and fewer highly expanded clones were observed in persistent Graves' disease patients than in newly diagnosed patients, which suggested clonal expansion. Only the TCR beta chain was sequenced and analyzed. The authors noted that the small sample size was a limitation that may lower accuracy. Because the primary lesion, thyroid tissue, could not be accessed, the study looked at peripheral blood alone. Patients with persistent disease shared more public clonotypes (around 2,700) than newly diagnosed patients did (966). Preferential use of TRBV28, TRBJ1-2 and TRBJ2-5 was observed in persistent disease, whereas TRBV20-1 and TRBJ2-1 were favored in newly diagnosed disease.

The junction shows trimming of 5 bases on V and 7 bases on J, and the gene matches do not reach 13 bases of it. For CDR1 and CDR2, the germline V gene (reference sequence) lists SEHNR and FQNEAQ. The cysteine opens and the phenylalanine closes a CDR3 of 16 amino acids. The retained sequence is limited to the CDR3, 48 bases, with the frame set at the first base. The protocol used for the library was multiplex PCR. The sequencer was an Illumina HiSeq 4000. TCR beta libraries were built with iRepertoire HTBI primers and Arm-PCR amplification of CDR3 regions. Gel purification was performed on PCR products prior to sequencing. The original methods were these. A total of fewer than 80 TRBV and more than twelve TRBJ segments were identified across samples and were used for gene usage analysis of CDR3 amino acid clonotypes. Filtered high-quality paired reads were merged into contigs using COPE and FqMerger. Contigs were aligned with BLAST to IMGT TRBV, TRBD and TRBJ reference genes, and CDR3 was defined per IMGT. Highly expanded clones were defined as clonotypes with a frequency above 0.1%. Shannon entropy was used to measure repertoire diversity, and the Gini coefficient was used to measure V-J evenness. A clonotype was considered public if more than one individual shared it. TCRdb's own reprocessing of the public reads used fastp at Q25 and MiXCR and kept productive beta chains. CDR3 protein sequences are deduplicated, and each keeps its most common genes and DNA. TCRdb's processing, not the study's, gives the V and J calls here. Counted in this sample were a few hundred thousand distinct CDR3 sequences; approximately 15% of them appeared once. About 27% of the sample is in the top ten clones.

The sample's time point label is to be understood as: newly diagnosed GD, antithyroid drugs for less than 3 months. For both TCR sequencing and RNA sequencing, RNA was extracted from PBMCs using TRIzol. Graves' disease was diagnosed according to American Thyroid Association guidelines. Patients were recruited from an endocrinology department in Xi'an, China. Each patient gave 8.5 to 9.5 milliliters of peripheral blood, collected in an EDTA anticoagulant tube. PBMCs were isolated by Ficoll Paque Plus density gradient separation without further T cell sorting. An Agilent 2100 Bioanalyzer and agarose gel were used to assess RNA quality, and a NanoDrop 2000 was used to measure RNA concentration. About this clonotype itself: This receptor's antigen is unknown. Per-base quality was not reported, and no clone a single base away is much larger than it.

These sequences were also reported in another study, on T cells in Graves' hyperthyroidism and ophthalmopathy. Per that second paper: Graves' hyperthyroidism was defined as stable when no progression to ophthalmopathy occurred over 18 months of follow-up. Hyperthyroidism patients were newly diagnosed, had a disease duration of under 2 months, and were aged 18 to 65 years. The study excluded patients with uncontrolled infections, other autoimmune diseases, pregnancy or lactation. Clinical symptoms, serum thyroxine and TRAb, thyroid ultrasound, and orbital computed tomography formed the basis for the diagnoses. For the first round of RT-PCR on the TCR CDR3, the HTBI primer set was used together with the Qiagen OneStep RT-PCR kit. Most expanded thyroid clonotypes (frequency above 0.001) were also found in blood, which suggests that blood repertoires may mirror thyroid immune responses. A model built on a 13 V-J signature distinguished ophthalmopathy from stable hyperthyroidism, reaching 85% to 90% sensitivity and 81.08% specificity in cross-validation and 80%/75% in testing. In validation, the model predicted progression to ophthalmopathy a median of approximately 6.6 months before onset, with about 67% sensitivity and about 72% specificity. A discovery cohort of about a hundred patients, roughly 40 with Graves' ophthalmopathy and more than 55 with stable Graves' hyperthyroidism, was used to find distinguishing TCR V-J signatures. Prospective prediction of ophthalmopathy was tested in an independent validation cohort of fewer than 20 hyperthyroidism patients and 15 to 17 patients who later progressed to ophthalmopathy. The 100 or so discovery patients were divided at random into training and test sets in a 7:3 ratio. The study also compared thyroid tissue and blood T-cell repertoires from five or six Graves' hyperthyroidism patients. Following sampling, methimazole starting at 30 mg daily was given to hyperthyroidism patients, and high-dose intravenous methylprednisolone was given to ophthalmopathy patients. Libraries were constructed in a second round of multiplex PCR, after which size selection and purification were carried out. Sequencing of the libraries was done on an Illumina HiSeq2000 using paired-end 100 bp reads. SOAPnuke was used to process the raw data, throwing out any read that contained adapters or uncalled bases, had a mean Phred below 15, or lacked an exact constant-primer or identifier match. High-quality paired reads were merged using COPE v1.2.5, and each unique nucleotide sequence was defined as a clonotype. Clonotypes were aligned to IMGT TRBV, TRBD and TRBJ reference segments using MiTCR v1.1. Analysis was restricted to V-J combinations with a frequency above 0.0001, which covered approximately 99% of repertoires. A TCS score was defined as the ratio between F50 (clonal expansion) and ExV (chaos), using BLOSUM62-based TCRdist between CDR3 peptides within each V-J. Welch's t-statistics and random forest reduced fewer than 550 V-J features to 10 to 15, which were used in a naive Bayes classifier (R e1071). Sample size was not statistically predetermined, and blinding of investigators to group allocation was not performed. The paper describes TCR Vbeta CDR3 sequencing of 135 peripheral blood samples, made up of 43 ophthalmopathy patients, approximately 76 hyperthyroidism patients and approximately 17 progressor patients.

Recombination joined TRBV7-9 with TRBJ1-3, with 8 middle bases fitting TRBD1. This clonotype was obtained from a man aged 35-49 years with Graves disease. Donor details come from another sample of the same person, matched by shared clones. Sequencing used peripheral blood mononuclear cells (PBMCs), obtained at new diagnosis, from a patient treated with antithyroid drugs. The CDR3 is CASSHPRPGGKNTIYF. The bases are TGTGCCAGCAGCCATCCCCGCCCAGGGGGCAAGAACACCATATATTTT.